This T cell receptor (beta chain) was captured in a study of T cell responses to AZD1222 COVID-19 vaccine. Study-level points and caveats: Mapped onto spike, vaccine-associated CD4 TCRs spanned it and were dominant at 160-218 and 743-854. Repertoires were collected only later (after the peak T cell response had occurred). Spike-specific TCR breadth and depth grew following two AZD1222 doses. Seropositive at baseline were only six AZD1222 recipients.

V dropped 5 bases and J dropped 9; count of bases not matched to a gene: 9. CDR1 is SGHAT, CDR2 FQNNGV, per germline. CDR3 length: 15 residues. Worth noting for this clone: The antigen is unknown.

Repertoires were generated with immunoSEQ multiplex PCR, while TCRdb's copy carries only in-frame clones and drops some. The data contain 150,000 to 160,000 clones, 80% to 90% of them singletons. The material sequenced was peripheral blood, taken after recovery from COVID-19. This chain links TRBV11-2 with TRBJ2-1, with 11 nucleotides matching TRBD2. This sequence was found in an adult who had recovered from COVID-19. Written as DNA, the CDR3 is TGTGCCAGCAGCCAACTAGCGGGAGTCCGAGGTGAGCAGTTCTTC. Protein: CASSQLAGVRGEQFF.